The 14 T cell receptor beta chains below come from one sample, sequenced in a study of T cell changes during pregnancy in multiple sclerosis. Assay: immunoSEQ multiplex PCR; the TCRdb copy retains only in-frame clones and omits some. The sample contains fewer than 70,000 clones, about nine tenths of which appear only once. The sample consisted of peripheral blood, taken in the third trimester of pregnancy. All receptors come from a female donor with multiple sclerosis, enrolled in a pregnancy study.

This chain joins TRBV18 and TRBJ1-2; no clear D gene. Germline values: CDR1 KGHSH, CDR2 LQKENI. CDR3 length: 13 amino acids. Between the trimmed V and J ends, which lost 2 bases and 0 bases, there was a span of 4 bases. This CDR3 is CASSPTANYGYTF. In DNA, the CDR3 is TGTGCCAGCTCACCAACAGCTAACTATGGCTACACCTTC.

V and J are TRBV30 and TRBJ1-3; D unresolved. The length of the CDR3 is 12 residues. Trimming stripped 2 bases from V and 8 bases from J, with 10 bases between. Germline V gives CDR1 GTSNPN, CDR2 SVGIG (reference sequence). CDR3 sequence reads: CAWSPRLDTIYF. CDR3 DNA sequence: TGTGCCTGGAGTCCCAGACTGGACACCATATATTTT.

This sequence joins TRBV2 and TRBJ2-1; 8 nucleotides match TRBD1. CDR1 and CDR2 (germline): SNHLY, FYNNEI. The CDR3 covers 17 residues. V shed 6 bases and J 0 bases; nucleotides not matched to a gene: 10. The CDR3 coding sequence is TGTGCCAGCAGGGGCCGGACAGGGCAAAGCTCCTACAATGAGCAGTTCTTC. Residues: CASRGRTGQSSYNEQFF.

This clone occurred a few times. The J gene is TRBJ2-1, the V gene TRBV21-1; TRBD1, the D gene given by the table, was not confirmed from the DNA. TRBV21-1 is termed a pseudogene. CDR3 length: 15 amino acids. The CDR3 region is CASSNTDSSYNEQFF. For the CDR3, the DNA is TGTGCCAGCAGCAACACAGACAGCTCCTACAATGAGCAGTTCTTC.

The CDR3 here is CASSPRSGGVMAQYF. The CDR3 DNA sequence: TGTGCCAGCAGTCCCCGGAGCGGGGGGGTGATGGCGCAGTATTTT. The chain joins TRBV27 to TRBJ2-3; 10 bases line up with TRBD2. This CDR3 spans 15 amino acids. With V trimmed by 5 bases and J by 10 bases, 12 bases remained unmatched. Germline V lookup: CDR1 MNHEY, CDR2 SMNVEV (reference sequence).

The V gene is TRBV9, the J gene TRBJ1-2; D is undetermined. CDR3 length: 17 amino acids. Trimming left V 0 bases short and J 3 bases short, with 18 bases between. Germline V gene data show CDR1 as SGDLS and CDR2 as YYNGEE. This CDR3 reads CASSVGAYRGSDYGYTF. As DNA, the CDR3 is TGTGCCAGCAGCGTAGGGGCCTATAGAGGGAGTGACTATGGCTACACCTTC. The full variable domain, in which reference TRBV9 and TRBJ1-2 provide the parts outside the CDR3, is DSGVTQTPKHLITATGQRVTLRCSPRSGDLSVYWYQQSLDQGLQFLIQYYNGEERAKGNILERFSAQQFPDLHSELNLSSLELGDSALYFCASSVGAYRGSDYGYTFGSGTRLTVV.

The chain is built from TRBV9 and TRBJ2-1; 8 positions match TRBD2. This CDR3 has 20 amino acids. The germline gives CDR1 SGDLS, CDR2 YYNGEE. V gave up 1 base and J gave up 0 bases; unmatched junction bases: 15. CDR3 DNA: TGTGCCAGCAGCGTACCAAGGGAGGCTAGCGGGTTTAGCTCCTACAATGAGCAGTTCTTC. Protein sequence: CASSVPREASGFSSYNEQFF.

This clone was observed once. The V and J genes are TRBV10-2 and TRBJ2-3, with D possibly TRBD2 on 5 matching bases. The CDR3 has 15 residues. Germline V gene sequence: CDR1 WSHSY, CDR2 SAAADI. V lost 10 bases to trimming and J lost 4 bases, with 21 bases between them. CDR3 amino acids: CATAVVRVGADTQYF. The CDR3 DNA is TGCGCCACCGCCGTTGTGCGGGTTGGTGCAGATACGCAGTATTTT.

The chain links TRBV28 to TRBJ2-3, with 9 bases aligning to TRBD2. This CDR3 spans 18 amino acids. CDR1 MDHEN and CDR2 SYDVKM come from the germline V gene. J gave up 0 bases and V 6 bases, and 13 bases lay outside the gene matches. CDR3 region: CASRDSLAGALSTDTQYF. The CDR3 coding sequence is TGTGCCAGCAGGGACTCTTTAGCGGGGGCCTTGAGCACAGATACGCAGTATTTT. The whole variable domain, filled in from reference TRBV28 and TRBJ2-3, reads DVKVTQSSRYLVKRTGEKVFLECVQDMDHENMFWYRQDPGLGLRLIYFSYDVKMKEKGDIPEGYSVSREKKERFSLILESASTNQTSMYLCASRDSLAGALSTDTQYFGPGTRLTVL.

V usage is TRBV5-1 and J usage is TRBJ2-7; D may be TRBD1 (5 bases). CDR1 SGHRS and CDR2 YFSETQ come from the germline V gene. V lost 0 bases and J 2 bases, leaving 9 bases between the germline ends. This CDR3 is built from 14 residues. CDR3 sequence: CASSLEGVAYEQYF. For the CDR3, the DNA is TGCGCCAGCAGCTTGGAAGGGGTCGCCTACGAGCAGTACTTC.

This clone was found once. The rearrangement joins TRBV7-9 to TRBJ2-1, with 14 bases aligning to TRBD2. The V gene's germline CDR1 is SEHNR and CDR2 FQNEAQ (reference sequence). The CDR3 sequence is 13 residues long. The J segment lost 10 bases and the V segment lost 4 bases, leaving 0 bases of the junction unmatched. The CDR3 nucleotides are TGTGCCAGCAGCTGGACTAGCGGGGGGGAGCAGTTCTTC. Residues: CASSWTSGGEQFF. Variable domain in full (rest from reference TRBV7-9 and TRBJ2-1): DTGVSQNPRHKITKRGQNVTFRCDPISEHNRLYWYRQTLGQGPEFLTYFQNEAQLEKSRLLSDRFSAERPKGSFSTLEIQRTEQGDSAMYLCASSWTSGGEQFFGPGTRLTVL.

J is TRBJ1-2 and V is TRBV5-6; maybe TRBD1 (5 bases). V lost 0 bases, J lost 3 bases, and 6 bases lay in between. CDR3 length: 13 residues. Germline CDR1 reads SGHDT; CDR2 reads YYEEEE. Here the CDR3 DNA reads TGTGCCAGCAGCTTGGGGACACACTATGGCTACACCTTC. Amino acids: CASSLGTHYGYTF.

The chain joins TRBV5-1 to TRBJ2-3; D perhaps matches TRBD2 (7 bases). The germline gives CDR1 SGHRS, CDR2 YFSETQ. Trimming removed 6 bases from V and 7 bases from J, with 15 bases in between. CDR3 length: 13 residues. CDR3 bases: TGCGCCAGCACGTGGGGGGGGGACAATACGCAGTATTTT. Translating it yields CASTWGGDNTQYF.

As concerns this clone: The same CDR3 can be traced to other DNA sequences in this sample. CDR3: CASSEQGEAYEQYF. Written as DNA, the CDR3 is TGTGCCAGCAGTGAACAGGGGGAGGCCTACGAGCAGTACTTC. The genes are TRBV2 and TRBJ2-7; D is possibly TRBD1 (7 bases). Trimming removed 2 bases from V and 2 bases from J, with 10 bases in between. This CDR3 has 14 amino acids. Germline V lookup: CDR1 SNHLY, CDR2 FYNNEI.